One and the same sample provided the 18 T cell receptor beta chains below, sequenced in a study of blood T cells in healthy people across ages. Primers used in a second PCR of about 6 to 11 cycles were a sample-barcoded 5' primer and a J-beta primer mix. MiXCR was run by TCRdb on the 5' RACE reads, yielding one entry per CDR3 protein. The sample shows 600,000 to 1,000,000 distinct CDR3 sequences, roughly 60% of them seen only once. Sequencing used blood. All receptors derive from a man aged 30-40 years in good health.

The J gene is TRBJ1-1, the V gene TRBV12-3 or TRBV12-4; tentative D call: TRBD1 (5 bases). This CDR3 comprises 12 residues. V lost 6 bases and J 7 bases, leaving 12 bases between the germline ends. CDR3 nucleotides: TGTGCCAGCAGACGTGGGCAGGGTGAAGCTTTCTTT. This sequence encodes CASRRGQGEAFF.

The rearrangement links TRBV10-3 to TRBJ2-7, with a tentative D call TRBD1 (6 bases). Germline CDR1 and CDR2: ENHRY and SYGVKD. The length of the CDR3 is 13 residues. V was pared by 9 bases and J by 1 base, with 13 bases between. In DNA, the CDR3 is TGTGCCATGGGGGCGGCTGCATCCTACGAGCAGTACTTC. Protein sequence: CAMGAAASYEQYF.

V usage is TRBV29-1 and J usage is TRBJ2-1; TRBD2 might be the D (7 bases). The CDR3 length is 16 residues. Looked up from germline, CDR1 is SQVTM and CDR2 is ANQGSEA. V gave up 3 bases and J gave up 6 bases, with 21 bases separating them. CDR3 region: CSVEKGVYGGGNEQFF. CDR3 bases: TGCAGCGTTGAGAAGGGGGTCTATGGCGGGGGCAATGAGCAGTTCTTC.

The chain recombines TRBV6-2 or TRBV6-3 with TRBJ1-1; D is perhaps TRBD1 (5 bases). Germline CDR1 MNHEY, CDR2 SVGEGT. V lost 6 bases and J lost 0, with 17 bases in between. There are 16 residues in the CDR3. This chain's CDR3 is CASRPLRGAVNTEAFF. In DNA form, the CDR3 reads TGTGCCAGCAGGCCCCTACGCGGGGCGGTGAACACTGAAGCTTTCTTT.

On this clonotype: Possible read error: a much larger clone is one base away. This rearrangement joins TRBV18 to TRBJ2-7; no clear D gene. This CDR3 is built from 13 residues. The germline V gene has CDR1 KGHSH and CDR2 LQKENI. The CDR3 protein is CASSPGPYYEKYF. The CDR3 nucleotides read TGTGCCAGCTCCCCAGGTCCCTACTACGAGAAGTACTTC.

This clonotype was counted a single time. The chain recombines TRBV9 with TRBJ1-1; D uncertain. The CDR3 is 14 residues long. Germline loops: CDR1 SGDLS, CDR2 YYNGEE. V dropped 0 bases and J dropped 4 bases, with 10 bases sitting between them. CDR3 bases: TGTGCCAGCAGCGTAGGCGGGGAAATCACTGAAGCTTTCTTT. Translation: CASSVGGEITEAFF.

As DNA, the CDR3 is TGTGCCAGCAGCCAAGTTGCGGGGGGCGCGTACGGCTACACCTTC. It codes for CASSQVAGGAYGYTF. The genes are TRBV3-1 and TRBJ1-2; maybe TRBD1 (6 bases). The germline V gene has CDR1 LGHDT and CDR2 YNNKEL (reference sequence). Between the trimmed V and J ends, which lost 1 base and 8 bases, there was a span of 17 bases. The CDR3 extends over 15 amino acids.

The rearrangement links TRBV20-1 to TRBJ1-2, with D maybe TRBD1 (6 bases). With 0 bases removed from V and 6 bases from J, the gap between germline ends came to 14 bases. CDR1 is DFQATT and CDR2 is SNEGSKA in the germline V gene (reference sequence). The CDR3 has 14 amino acids. CDR3 DNA sequence: TGCAGTGCTAGAGATCCCCGGACAGAGGATGGCTACACCTTC. Protein: CSARDPRTEDGYTF.

This clonotype came up many times. The chain has TRBV12-3 or TRBV12-4 and TRBJ2-5; D is tentatively TRBD1 or TRBD2 (5 bases each). The CDR3 loop spans 14 amino acids. Trimming left V 3 bases short and J 3 bases short, with 11 bases between. For the CDR3, the DNA is TGTGCCAGCAGTTTGGGTCGAGGGGAAGAGACCCAGTACTTC. The encoded protein is CASSLGRGEETQYF.

V usage is TRBV5-1 and J usage is TRBJ2-2; perhaps TRBD1 as D (5 bases). There are 15 residues in the CDR3. V was pared by 1 base and J by 2 bases, with 9 bases between. Germline V gives CDR1 SGHRS, CDR2 YFSETQ. The chain's CDR3 is CASSLRGTNTGELFF. The CDR3 coding sequence is TGCGCCAGCAGCTTGAGGGGAACCAACACCGGGGAGCTGTTTTTT.

The CDR3 DNA sequence: TGTGCCAGCAGCCAAGATCTTAGGGGATACACTGAAGCTTTCTTT. It specifies CASSQDLRGYTEAFF. The chain is built from TRBV4-2 and TRBJ1-1; D perhaps matches TRBD1 (5 bases). The germline V gene encodes CDR1 LGHNA and CDR2 YNFKEQ. The CDR3 consists of 15 residues. V lost 0 bases to trimming and J lost 3 bases, with 11 bases between them.

The chain joins TRBV20-1 to TRBJ2-4, with D unresolved. Judging by the DNA end, TRBJ2-7 fits better; the J call may be wrong. Per the germline V gene, CDR1 is DFQATT and CDR2 is SNEGSKA (reference sequence). The CDR3 runs to 12 residues. The CDR3, as DNA: TGCAGTGCTAGATCGACCCCCTACGAGCAGTACTTC. As protein: CSARSTPYEQYF.

The chain carries TRBV5-1 and TRBJ1-1; D may be TRBD1 (5 bases). The germline V gene encodes CDR1 SGHRS and CDR2 YFSETQ. V lost 4 bases and J 0 bases, leaving 16 bases between the germline ends. The CDR3 is 16 residues long. In DNA, the CDR3 is TGCGCCAGCAGCACTTTGGGACCGGTCATGAACACTGAAGCTTTCTTT. Residues: CASSTLGPVMNTEAFF.

The chain recombines TRBV7-9 with TRBJ2-5; TRBD2 agrees at 11 bases. The CDR3 is made up of 18 amino acids. The germline V gene encodes CDR1 SEHNR and CDR2 FQNEAQ (reference sequence). The V gene end was trimmed by 3 bases and the J gene end by 2 bases; junction bases not matched to a gene: 11. CDR3 in DNA: TGTGCCAGCAGCTTTCATATCGGGCTAGCGGGAGGACAAGAGACCCAGTACTTC. Amino acids: CASSFHIGLAGGQETQYF.

This clonotype was detected a few times. This chain links TRBV6-5 with TRBJ2-3; 7 bases align to TRBD1. V dropped 6 bases and J dropped 6; count of bases not matched to a gene: 3. The CDR3 length is 12 residues. Germline-derived CDR1 and CDR2 are MNHEY and SVGAGI. The CDR3 region is CASRQGRDTQYF. The CDR3 DNA reads as TGTGCCAGCAGACAGGGGCGGGATACGCAGTATTTT.

There are a few counts of this clonotype. V usage is TRBV7-2 and J usage is TRBJ2-3, with D uncertain. The CDR3 is 14 amino acids. CDR1 is SGHTA, CDR2 FQGNSA, per germline. Trimming took off 3 bases at V and 0 bases at J, with 7 bases between the two ends. CDR3: CASSFEWSTDTQYF. CDR3 DNA sequence: TGTGCCAGCAGCTTTGAGTGGAGCACAGATACGCAGTATTTT.

V and J are TRBV5-5 and TRBJ2-1, with D possibly being TRBD1 (5 bases). The ends were cut back, 4 bases at V and 12 bases at J, with 17 bases in the middle. The CDR3 extends over 13 amino acids. CDR1 SGHKS and CDR2 YYEKEE come from the germline V gene (reference sequence). The CDR3 here is CASSQTTDTAQFF. DNA for the CDR3: TGTGCCAGCAGCCAAACGACAGATACTGCGCAGTTCTTC.

The chain employs TRBV6-2 or TRBV6-3 and TRBJ2-4, with 8 bases lining up with TRBD2. The germline gives CDR1 MNHEY, CDR2 SVGEGT. The J segment lost 4 bases and the V segment lost 0 bases, leaving 5 bases of the junction unmatched. There are 16 residues in the CDR3. Here the CDR3 DNA reads TGTGCCAGCAGTTACTCGGGACTAGAGAGGAAAAACATTCAGTACTTC. Translating gives CASSYSGLERKNIQYF.